Here is one TCR beta chain with its context. The antigen is unknown. Trimming pared 3 bases from V and 8 bases from J, leaving 13 bases between. Germline V gene sequence: CDR1 SQVTM, CDR2 ANQGSEA. CDR3 length: 12 residues. The authors prepared the TCRbeta library with unique molecular identifiers. TCRdb reprocessed the PCR reads with MiXCR, giving one entry per CDR3 protein. This table has 350,000 to 500,000 distinct CDR3 sequences, over 40% appearing once. This sample is part of a study of T-cell reconstitution after alpha-beta-depleted transplantation in children. General study points: A year had passed since transplant, and T-cell counts and diversity by then came mostly from newly produced T cells. Elevated TCRbeta diversity at day 60 was traced, in some patients, to surviving recipient T cells and thymic progenitors. Several hundred rapidly expanded clones from non-depleted graft cells reportedly supplied alpha-beta T cells about two months post-transplant.

The sequence was collected from a girl aged 2 to 10 with aplastic anemia, due to receive a stem cell transplant. Sequenced here: PBMCs, sampled before TCRalphabeta/CD19-depleted stem cell transplant. V and J are TRBV29-1 and TRBJ1-2; D may be TRBD1 (6 bases). The CDR3 here is CSVDSGAGGYTF. Here the CDR3 DNA reads TGCAGCGTTGATTCGGGGGCGGGAGGCTACACCTTC.